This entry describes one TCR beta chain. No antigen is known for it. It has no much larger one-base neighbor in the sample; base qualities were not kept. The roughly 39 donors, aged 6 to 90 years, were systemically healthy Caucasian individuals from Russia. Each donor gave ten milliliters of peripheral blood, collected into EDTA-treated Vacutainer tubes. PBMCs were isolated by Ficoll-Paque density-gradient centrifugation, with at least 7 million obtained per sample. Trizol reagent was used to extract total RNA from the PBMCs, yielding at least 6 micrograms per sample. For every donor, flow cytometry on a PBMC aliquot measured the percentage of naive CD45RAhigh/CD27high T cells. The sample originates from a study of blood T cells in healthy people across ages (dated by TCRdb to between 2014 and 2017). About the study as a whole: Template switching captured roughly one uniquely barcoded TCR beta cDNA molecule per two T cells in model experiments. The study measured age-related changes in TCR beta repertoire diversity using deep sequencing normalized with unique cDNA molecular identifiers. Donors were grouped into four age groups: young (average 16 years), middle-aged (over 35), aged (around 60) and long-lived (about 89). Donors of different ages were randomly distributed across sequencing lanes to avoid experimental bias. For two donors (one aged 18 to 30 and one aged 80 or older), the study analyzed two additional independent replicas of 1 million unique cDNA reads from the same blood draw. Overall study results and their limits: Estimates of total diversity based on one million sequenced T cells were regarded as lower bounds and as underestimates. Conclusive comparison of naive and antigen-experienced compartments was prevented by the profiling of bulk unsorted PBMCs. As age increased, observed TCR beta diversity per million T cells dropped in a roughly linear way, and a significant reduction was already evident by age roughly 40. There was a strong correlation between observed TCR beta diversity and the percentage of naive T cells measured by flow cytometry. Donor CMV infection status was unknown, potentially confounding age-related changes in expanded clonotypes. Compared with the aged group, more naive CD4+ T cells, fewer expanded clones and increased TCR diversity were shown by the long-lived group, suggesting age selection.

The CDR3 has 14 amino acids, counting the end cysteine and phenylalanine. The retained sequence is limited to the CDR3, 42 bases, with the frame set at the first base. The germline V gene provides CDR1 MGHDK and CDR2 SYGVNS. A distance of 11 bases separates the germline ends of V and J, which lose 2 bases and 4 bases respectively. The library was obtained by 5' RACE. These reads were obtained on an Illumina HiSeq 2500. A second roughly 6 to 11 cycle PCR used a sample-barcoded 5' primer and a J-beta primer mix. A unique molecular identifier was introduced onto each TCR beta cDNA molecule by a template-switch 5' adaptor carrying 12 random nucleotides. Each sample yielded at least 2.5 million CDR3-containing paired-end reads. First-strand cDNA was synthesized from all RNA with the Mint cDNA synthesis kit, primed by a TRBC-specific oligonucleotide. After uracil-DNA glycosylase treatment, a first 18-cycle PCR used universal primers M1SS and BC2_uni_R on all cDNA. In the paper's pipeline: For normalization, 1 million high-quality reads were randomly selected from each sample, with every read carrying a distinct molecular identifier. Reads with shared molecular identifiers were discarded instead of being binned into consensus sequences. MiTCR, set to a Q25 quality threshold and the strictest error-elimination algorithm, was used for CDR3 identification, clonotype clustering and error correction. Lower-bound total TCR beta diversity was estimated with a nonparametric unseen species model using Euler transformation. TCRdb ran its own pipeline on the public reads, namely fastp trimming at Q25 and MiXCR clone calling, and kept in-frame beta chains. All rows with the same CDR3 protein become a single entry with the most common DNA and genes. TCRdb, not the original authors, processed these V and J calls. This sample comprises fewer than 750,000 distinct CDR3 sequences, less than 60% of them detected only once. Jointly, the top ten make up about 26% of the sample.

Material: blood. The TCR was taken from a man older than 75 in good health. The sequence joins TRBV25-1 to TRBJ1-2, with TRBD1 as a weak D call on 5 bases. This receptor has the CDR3 CASSELTAIYGYTF. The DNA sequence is TGTGCCAGCAGTGAACTGACAGCCATCTATGGCTACACCTTC.